Each of the 12 T cell receptor beta chains below was sequenced from the same sample in a study of T cells in Graves' hyperthyroidism and ophthalmopathy. TCR beta CDR3 region amplification was performed from RNA transcripts. HTBI primers were used for first-round RT-PCR of the TCR CDR3. TCRdb reanalysed the multiplex PCR reads using MiXCR and keeps one entry per CDR3 protein. This table holds about 400,000 distinct CDR3 sequences, 13% to 15% found once. Source material: blood. The receptors were sampled from a woman in her 30s with Graves' ophthalmopathy.

The V gene is TRBV24-1, the J gene TRBJ1-2, with D possibly being TRBD1 (6 bases). Trimming left V 6 bases short and J 8 bases short, with 21 bases between. Germline CDR1 and CDR2: KGHDR and SFDVKD. This CDR3 contains 15 residues. This CDR3 reads CATSHGLGGGDGYTF. Here the CDR3 DNA reads TGTGCCACCAGTCATGGCCTAGGGGGAGGGGACGGCTACACCTTC.

There are many counts of this clonotype. The chain uses TRBV28 and TRBJ1-2; 7 nucleotides match TRBD1. The J segment lost 7 bases and the V segment lost 5 bases, leaving 13 bases of the junction unmatched. This CDR3 is built from 15 residues. Germline V gene sequence: CDR1 MDHEN, CDR2 SYDVKM. In DNA, the CDR3 is TGTGCCAGCAGTACTACAACAGGGGTTGGTGGTGGCTACACCTTC. It encodes CASSTTTGVGGGYTF.

In this sample, this clonotype turned up many times. The chain links TRBV5-6 to TRBJ2-2, with a tentative D call TRBD2 (7 bases). The germline V and J ends were trimmed by 3 bases and 0 bases, with 9 bases remaining between them. The CDR3 covers 15 residues. Germline lookup yields CDR1 SGHDT and CDR2 YYEEEE. CDR3 in DNA: TGTGCCAGCAGCTCCGGGGGGCCGAACACCGGGGAGCTGTTTTTT. Its translation is CASSSGGPNTGELFF.

This clonotype was seen ten or more times. This could be a read error, since a much larger clone is one nucleotide away. The J gene is TRBJ1-1, the V gene TRBV18, with TRBD1 as a possible D gene (5 bases). CDR3 size: 15 residues. V was trimmed by 2 bases and J by 1 base, leaving 11 bases between them. Germline V gene data show CDR1 as KGHSH and CDR2 as LQKENI. This chain's CDR3 is CASSPTRGRNTEAFF. The CDR3 nucleotides read TGTGCCAGCTCACCAACGCGGGGACGGAACACTGAAGCTTTCTTT.

This clonotype has a count of ten or more. The rearrangement uses TRBV24-1 and TRBJ1-1, with TRBD1 matching over 7 bases. Germline values: CDR1 KGHDR, CDR2 SFDVKD. This CDR3 region has 13 residues. The V and J ends lost 4 bases and 3 bases, in that order; junction bases with no gene match: 1. This CDR3 reads CATSDRGDTEAFF. The CDR3 DNA follows: TGTGCCACCAGTGACAGGGGGGACACTGAAGCTTTCTTT.

A note on this clonotype: The junction and the germline gene differ at one end; a read error may be behind it. The rearrangement links TRBV7-9 to TRBJ2-1; 11 positions agree with TRBD2. This CDR3 is 16 amino acids long. Germline-derived CDR1 and CDR2 are SEHNR and FQNEAQ (reference sequence). CDR3 loop: CASSLAGGPRTNEQFF. The CDR3 coding sequence is TGTGCCAGCAGTTTAGCGGGGGGGCCCAGGACGAATGAGCAGTTCTTC.

This clonotype was detected ten times or more. The chain uses TRBV7-2 and TRBJ2-5; the match to TRBD2 covers 11 bases. This CDR3 spans 18 amino acids. Germline V gives CDR1 SGHTA, CDR2 FQGNSA. J gave up 7 bases and V 2 bases, and 15 bases lay outside the gene matches. The CDR3 loop reads CASSLLLAGETKNRTQYF. The CDR3 region has the DNA TGTGCCAGCAGCTTATTACTAGCGGGGGAAACCAAGAACCGGACCCAGTACTTC.

This clonotype was found many times. The V call is TRBV11-3, the J call TRBJ2-1; 7 bases fit TRBD1. V gave up 5 bases and J gave up 0 bases; unmatched junction bases: 7. Per germline, CDR1 SGHNT and CDR2 YENEEA. This CDR3 comprises 16 residues. The CDR3 reads CASSVRDSTSYNEQFF. CDR3 DNA sequence: TGTGCCAGCAGCGTACGGGACAGCACCTCCTACAATGAGCAGTTCTTC.

At least ten counts were recorded for this clonotype. The rearrangement links TRBV5-6 to TRBJ2-3; 8 positions agree with TRBD2. Germline V gives CDR1 SGHDT, CDR2 YYEEEE. CDR3 length: 16 residues. After removal of 0 bases from V and 1 base from J, the junction contained 4 bases not matched to a gene. CDR3 nucleotide sequence: TGTGCCAGCAGCTTGGGGGGACTAGTCGGCACAGATACGCAGTATTTT. This encodes CASSLGGLVGTDTQYF. The full variable domain, in which reference TRBV5-6 and TRBJ2-3 provide the parts outside the CDR3, is DAGVTQSPTHLIKTRGQQVTLRCSPKSGHDTVSWYQQALGQGPQFIFQYYEEEERQRGNFPDRFSGHQFPNYSSELNVNALLLGDSALYLCASSLGGLVGTDTQYFGPGTRLTVL.

The gene calls are TRBV28 and TRBJ2-2; the match to TRBD1 covers 7 bases. Germline V CDR1 and CDR2: MDHEN, SYDVKM. After removal of 10 bases from V and 4 bases from J, the junction contained 12 bases not matched to a gene. The CDR3 is made up of 15 amino acids. CDR3 loop: CATSENTGVTGELFF. The DNA for the CDR3 is TGTGCCACCTCTGAGAATACAGGGGTCACCGGGGAGCTGTTTTTT. The whole variable domain, remainder taken from reference TRBV28 and TRBJ2-2, is DVKVTQSSRYLVKRTGEKVFLECVQDMDHENMFWYRQDPGLGLRLIYFSYDVKMKEKGDIPEGYSVSREKKERFSLILESASTNQTSMYLCATSENTGVTGELFFGEGSRLTVL.

This clonotype has ten or more counts. The genes are TRBV20-1 and TRBJ2-1; 11 positions agree with TRBD2. The CDR3 consists of 15 residues. From germline, CDR1 is DFQATT and CDR2 SNEGSKA (reference sequence). V dropped 1 base and J dropped 7; count of bases not matched to a gene: 6. This CDR3 reads CSARGGLAELNEQFF. The CDR3 DNA sequence: TGCAGTGCTAGAGGGGGACTAGCGGAACTAAATGAGCAGTTCTTC.

This clonotype appeared many times. The chain joins TRBV10-1 to TRBJ1-2, with D possibly matching TRBD1 (5 bases). Trimming left V 3 bases short and J 4 bases short, with 15 bases between. From germline, CDR1 is WNHNN and CDR2 SYGVQD (reference sequence). This CDR3 region has 15 residues. The CDR3: CASSDSAQGPYGYTF. The DNA of the CDR3 is TGCGCCAGCAGTGATTCCGCCCAGGGCCCCTATGGCTACACCTTC.